The T cell receptor beta chain described here comes from a study of sequential checkpoint blockade in melanoma. Whole-study context: Randomization was 1:1 between first-line nivolumab→ipilimumab and ipilimumab→nivolumab. DNA from 85 to 95 pretreatment tumor samples underwent TCRβ immunosequencing. Study-wide results and limits: About 30 times likelier clinical benefit followed increased tumor T-cell fraction and clonality.

The table lists this clone with a few counts. Its antigen is undetermined. Repertoires were generated with immunoSEQ multiplex PCR, while TCRdb's copy carries only in-frame clones and drops some. The sample holds around 1,800 clones, around 20% seen once. As for treatment: randomized to nivolumab then ipilimumab (arm A) or the reverse (arm B). The clonotype originates from a human donor with melanoma. The specimen comprised tumor tissue (inferred from file names), sampled from a patient given nivolumab and ipilimumab in sequence.

CDR3 in amino acids: CASTDRSDTQYF. In nucleotides, the CDR3 is TGTGCCAGCACCGACAGGTCAGATACGCAGTATTTT. J is TRBJ2-3 and V is TRBV6-8; perhaps TRBD1 as D (6 bases). The CDR3 sequence is 12 residues long. CDR1 and CDR2 from the germline V gene are MNHGY and SAAAGT. V was pared by 7 bases and J by 4 bases, with 9 bases between.